The clone carrying this T cell receptor (beta chain) was detected once. Its cognate antigen is unknown. The sample originates from a study of cytomegalovirus exposure and HLA in healthy donors. Study in general: Sequencing of 150 million to 200 million T cells in an earlier analysis found under 120 million unique TCR beta sequences. Study-level findings and limits: When a later analysis was performed, an Asian-associated ancestry cluster reportedly had fewer N-insertions than the approximately 600-donor mean.

The PCR had 60 Vbeta and 13 Jbeta primers. Generated by immunoSEQ multiplex PCR, the TCRdb table keeps only in-frame clones and is missing some. The sample carries tens of thousands of clones, 65% to 75% recorded once. The origin of this receptor is a man between 50 and 59 years old in good health and CMV-seropositive. The sequenced sample was PBMCs.

The CDR3 spells CASRGRLTTDTQYF. CDR3 sequence (DNA): TGTGCCAGCAGGGGAAGACTAACCACAGATACGCAGTATTTT. The chain couples TRBV2 to TRBJ2-3; possibly TRBD2 for D (5 bases). Germline CDR1 SNHLY, CDR2 FYNNEI. Trimming took off 6 bases at V and 2 bases at J, with 12 bases between the two ends. The CDR3 extends over 14 amino acids.